These 28 T cell receptor beta chains were sequenced from one sample in a study of cytomegalovirus exposure and HLA in healthy donors. The PCR contained 60 Vbeta and 13 Jbeta primers. Sequencing used immunoSEQ multiplex PCR; TCRdb keeps in-frame clones, though not all of them. The table lists 200,000 to 250,000 clones, approximately 82% of them singletons. Material: PBMCs. These receptors were obtained from a woman aged 40 to 50 in good health and CMV-seronegative.

The rearrangement joins TRBV2 to TRBJ1-2; 9 bases align to TRBD1. The J segment lost 5 bases and the V segment lost 6 bases, leaving 10 bases of the junction unmatched. The germline V gene encodes CDR1 SNHLY and CDR2 FYNNEI. CDR3 size: 15 residues. CDR3 region: CASSDPGQGGYGYTF. As DNA, the CDR3 is TGTGCCAGCAGCGATCCGGGACAGGGCGGGTATGGCTACACCTTC.

The chain has TRBV7-2 and TRBJ2-7; weak D call: TRBD2 (6 bases). V lost 5 bases, J lost 1 base, and 18 bases lay in between. Germline assignment: CDR1 SGHTA and CDR2 FQGNSA. CDR3 size: 16 residues. CDR3 region: CASSPLGAGRSYEQYF. The CDR3 DNA follows: TGTGCCAGCAGCCCACTTGGGGCAGGGAGGTCCTACGAGCAGTACTTC.

The rearrangement uses TRBV12-5 and TRBJ2-3; weak D call: TRBD2 (5 bases). CDR1 and CDR2 (germline): LGHNT, FRNRAP. V was trimmed by 1 base and J by 6 bases, leaving 17 bases between them. CDR3 size: 16 residues. The CDR3 sequence: CASGLGTLEWTDTQYF. Written as DNA, the CDR3 is TGTGCTAGTGGTTTGGGGACTTTGGAGTGGACGGATACGCAGTATTTT.

The rearrangement joins TRBV9 to TRBJ1-2, with D maybe TRBD1 (5 bases). Trimming took off 0 bases at V and 8 bases at J, with 14 bases between the two ends. CDR1 and CDR2 (germline): SGDLS, YYNGEE. CDR3 length: 14 amino acids. The CDR3 spells CASSVAGGTKGYTF. Written as DNA, the CDR3 is TGTGCCAGCAGCGTAGCGGGCGGGACCAAAGGCTACACCTTC.

As to this clone: Its ends do not fully match the called genes, so a read error is possible. The rearrangement joins TRBV13 to TRBJ1-2, with D unresolved. The CDR3 has 16 amino acids. Germline V lookup: CDR1 PRHDT, CDR2 FYEKMQ (reference sequence). The CDR3 nucleotides are TGTGCCAGCAGCCTAGGGTACGGCGGAGCTAACTATGGCTACACCTTC. Amino acids: CASSLGYGGANYGYTF.

The CDR3 here is CASSPGQGPYEQYF. In DNA form, the CDR3 reads TGTGCCAGCAGTCCGGGACAGGGCCCGTACGAGCAGTACTTC. V is TRBV27 and J is TRBJ2-7, with 9 bases identical to TRBD1. V lost 5 bases to trimming and J lost 4 bases; unmatched junction nucleotides: 6. The V gene's germline CDR1 is MNHEY and CDR2 SMNVEV (reference sequence). This CDR3 contains 14 residues.

V is TRBV6-1 and J is TRBJ1-5; D gene ambiguous. The CDR3 has 16 residues. Trimming took 3 bases from V and 6 from J, leaving 18 bases between them. Germline V gene lookup returns CDR1 MNHNS and CDR2 SASEGT. The CDR3 loop is CASSDSRGLLGQPQHF. CDR3 in DNA: TGTGCCAGCAGTGATTCCCGGGGTCTGCTCGGTCAGCCCCAGCATTTT.

The chain couples TRBV6-5 to TRBJ2-5; a weak D match, TRBD1 (6 bases). Per the germline V gene, CDR1 is MNHEY and CDR2 is SVGAGI. The CDR3 spans 15 residues. V was pared by 6 bases and J by 5 bases, with 19 bases between. This CDR3 is CASRPLTGGGETQYF. As DNA, the CDR3 is TGTGCCAGCAGGCCATTAACTGGGGGCGGGGAGACCCAGTACTTC.

The rearrangement links TRBV30 to TRBJ2-2; D may be TRBD2 (6 bases). This CDR3 region has 14 residues. V shed 7 bases and J shed 4 bases, with 16 bases lying between them. Germline CDR1 reads GTSNPN; CDR2 reads SVGIG (reference sequence). In DNA, the CDR3 is TGTGCCTCCAGGATGGGGGGAGGCACCGGGGAGCTGTTTTTT. It yields the protein CASRMGGGTGELFF.

The V and J genes are TRBV12-5 and TRBJ1-2, with TRBD1 matching over 8 bases. J lost 3 bases, V lost 1 base, and 1 base had no gene match. Germline CDR1 and CDR2: LGHNT and FRNRAP. CDR3 length equals 14 residues. The CDR3 nucleotides read TGTGCTAGTGGTTTGGGGACAGGGTACTATGGCTACACCTTC. Protein: CASGLGTGYYGYTF.

The genes are TRBV19 and TRBJ1-1, with D possibly being TRBD1 (5 bases). The germline V and J ends were trimmed by 7 bases and 8 bases, with 14 bases remaining between them. Germline CDR1 is LNHDA and CDR2 is SQIVND (reference sequence). The length of the CDR3 is 12 residues. CDR3 residues: CASKKGLLEAFF. CDR3 coding DNA: TGTGCCAGTAAGAAGGGACTTCTGGAAGCTTTCTTT.

The V call is TRBV5-1, the J call TRBJ1-2, with D uncertain. V was shortened by 0 bases and J by 3 bases, with 9 bases between the two germline ends. Germline CDR1 is SGHRS and CDR2 is YFSETQ. The CDR3 is 14 residues long. The CDR3 sequence: CASSLDSADYGYTF. Here the CDR3 DNA reads TGCGCCAGCAGCTTGGACTCGGCGGACTATGGCTACACCTTC.

This clone was seen only a few times. This chain connects TRBV6-5 to TRBJ2-1; a weak D match, TRBD2 (6 bases). CDR1 is MNHEY and CDR2 is SVGAGI in the germline V gene. The CDR3 extends over 14 amino acids. Trimming took off 5 bases at V and 12 bases at J, with 20 bases between the two ends. CDR3 sequence reads: CASSPRGTAVGQFF. In DNA form, the CDR3 reads TGTGCCAGCAGTCCCCGGGGGACGGCCGTCGGGCAGTTCTTC.

This chain connects TRBV27 to TRBJ2-7, with 12 positions matching TRBD1. Germline V gene sequence: CDR1 MNHEY, CDR2 SMNVEV (reference sequence). The junction had 4 bases not matched to a gene; V was cut back by 6 bases and J by 7 bases. The CDR3 is 13 amino acids. The CDR3: CASRGQGASEQYF. DNA of the CDR3: TGTGCCAGCAGGGGACAGGGGGCGAGTGAGCAGTACTTC.

The CDR3 sequence is CAWSEGSGQPQHF. The CDR3 bases are TGTGCCTGGAGTGAGGGGTCTGGTCAGCCCCAGCATTTT. The chain employs TRBV30 and TRBJ1-5, with D perhaps matching TRBD1 (5 bases). Germline CDR1 reads GTSNPN; CDR2 reads SVGIG (reference sequence). Trimming left V 1 base short and J 6 bases short, with 10 bases between. The CDR3 runs 13 residues.

The genes are TRBV9 and TRBJ2-7, with D unresolved. The CDR3 is made up of 12 amino acids. The V and J ends lost 3 bases and 4 bases respectively, with 8 bases between them. Germline V gene sequence: CDR1 SGDLS, CDR2 YYNGEE. The CDR3 loop reads CASSGEAYEQYF. CDR3 sequence (DNA): TGTGCCAGCAGCGGAGAGGCGTACGAGCAGTACTTC.

V gene TRBV7-8 combines with J gene TRBJ2-3, with D maybe TRBD2 (6 bases). Germline lookup yields CDR1 SGHVS and CDR2 FQNEAQ. This CDR3 contains 15 residues. V was pared by 5 bases and J by 8 bases, with 20 bases between. Written as DNA, the CDR3 is TGTGCCAGCAGCCCGACTAGTCGTAGGGAGGCTACGCAGTATTTT. Protein product: CASSPTSRREATQYF.

V usage is TRBV9 and J usage is TRBJ2-3; the match to TRBD1 covers 7 bases. The V and J ends lost 3 bases and 7 bases, in that order; junction bases with no gene match: 2. The CDR3 totals 12 residues. CDR1 and CDR2 from the germline V gene are SGDLS and YYNGEE. The CDR3 spells CASSGGQNTQYF. In DNA, the CDR3 is TGTGCCAGCAGCGGGGGACAGAATACGCAGTATTTT.

CDR3 sequence: CASSYPGETQYF. In DNA form, the CDR3 reads TGTGCCAGCAGTTACCCCGGAGAGACCCAGTACTTC. The chain is built from TRBV6-5 and TRBJ2-5, with unresolved D. Deletions cut 2 bases from V and 4 bases from J, with 5 bases between. The CDR3 loop spans 12 amino acids. CDR1 is MNHEY, CDR2 SVGAGI, per germline.

The rearrangement uses TRBV7-9 and TRBJ1-1, with TRBD1 matching over 7 bases. The CDR3 length is 14 residues. Germline values: CDR1 SEHNR, CDR2 FQNEAQ (reference sequence). J gave up 3 bases and V 5 bases, and 6 bases lay outside the gene matches. The CDR3, as DNA: TGTGCCAGCAGCAAATCGACAGGGTACACTGAAGCTTTCTTT. This translates into CASSKSTGYTEAFF. Combining the CDR3 with reference TRBV7-9 and TRBJ1-1 gives the whole variable domain DTGVSQNPRHKITKRGQNVTFRCDPISEHNRLYWYRQTLGQGPEFLTYFQNEAQLEKSRLLSDRFSAERPKGSFSTLEIQRTEQGDSAMYLCASSKSTGYTEAFFGQGTRLTVV.

The rearrangement joins TRBV28 to TRBJ2-7, with 10 positions matching TRBD1. Germline CDR1 and CDR2: MDHEN and SYDVKM. This CDR3 contains 16 residues. Trimming cost V 3 bases and J 2 bases; bases outside gene matches: 7. The CDR3 sequence is CASSLDSGTGAYEQYF. CDR3 DNA sequence: TGTGCCAGCAGTTTGGACTCCGGGACAGGGGCCTACGAGCAGTACTTC.

The chain couples TRBV7-9 to TRBJ1-1; TRBD1 matches 8 bases. The germline V gene encodes CDR1 SEHNR and CDR2 FQNEAQ (reference sequence). The CDR3 length is 18 residues. Trimming cost V 3 bases and J 2 bases; bases outside gene matches: 14. The chain's CDR3 is CASSLSGTGSIPNTEAFF. The CDR3, as DNA: TGTGCCAGCAGCTTGAGTGGGACAGGATCGATTCCAAACACTGAAGCTTTCTTT.

V and J are TRBV19 and TRBJ2-7; the match to TRBD1 covers 11 bases. CDR1 and CDR2 from the germline V gene are LNHDA and SQIVND (reference sequence). The CDR3 length is 16 residues. Trimming removed 4 bases from V and 6 bases from J; junction bases left unmatched: 11. CDR3 sequence reads: CASSKPGQGARGEQYF. The CDR3 coding sequence is TGTGCCAGTAGTAAGCCAGGACAGGGGGCGCGAGGCGAGCAGTACTTC.

The rearrangement links TRBV19 to TRBJ2-7, with D perhaps TRBD1 (6 bases). Trimming removed 2 bases from V and 6 bases from J, with 14 bases in between. Germline V gene data show CDR1 as LNHDA and CDR2 as SQIVND (reference sequence). This CDR3 contains 14 residues. The CDR3 is CASSITGTQSEQYF. Here the CDR3 DNA reads TGTGCCAGTAGTATAACAGGGACCCAGTCCGAGCAGTACTTC.

V gene TRBV2 combines with J gene TRBJ2-3; a possible D gene is TRBD2 (5 bases). The CDR3 has 15 amino acids. The germline V and J ends were trimmed by 6 bases and 5 bases, with 18 bases remaining between them. Germline CDR1 reads SNHLY; CDR2 reads FYNNEI. The CDR3 sequence is CASRNLRPGVDTQYF. In DNA form, the CDR3 reads TGTGCCAGCAGAAACTTACGCCCCGGGGTAGATACGCAGTATTTT.

This chain links TRBV30 with TRBJ1-1; no clear D. V was shortened by 1 base and J by 5 bases, with 11 bases between the two germline ends. CDR1 GTSNPN and CDR2 SVGIG come from the germline V gene (reference sequence). The CDR3 is 13 residues long. CDR3 residues: CAWSDDSGTEAFF. Here the CDR3 DNA reads TGTGCCTGGAGTGACGATTCGGGGACTGAAGCTTTCTTT.

This clone was observed a few times. The rearrangement uses TRBV7-2 and TRBJ2-7; no clear D. Trimming shortened V by 7 bases and J by 4 bases, and 14 bases separated the two germline ends. Germline V gene lookup returns CDR1 SGHTA and CDR2 FQGNSA. The CDR3 sequence is 13 residues long. CDR3 in DNA: TGTGCCAGCACCTTCCCTGGGCCGTACGAGCAGTACTTC. Amino acids: CASTFPGPYEQYF.

This clone occurred a few times. This rearrangement joins TRBV7-9 to TRBJ2-3, with TRBD2 matching 7 bases. V lost 8 bases, J lost 1 base, and 3 bases stayed unmatched. Germline values: CDR1 SEHNR, CDR2 FQNEAQ (reference sequence). CDR3 length equals 13 residues. The CDR3 sequence is CASRTSGTDTQYF. The CDR3 DNA reads TGTGCCAGCCGAACTAGCGGCACAGATACGCAGTATTTT.